This T cell receptor beta chain stems from a study of cytomegalovirus exposure and HLA in healthy donors. Germline-derived CDR1 and CDR2 are MGHDK and SYGVNS. The CDR3 is 15 residues long. Trimming took off 6 bases at V and 2 bases at J, with 16 bases between the two ends. Primers for the PCR totalled 60 Vbeta and 13 Jbeta. Sequencing used immunoSEQ multiplex PCR; TCRdb keeps in-frame clones, though not all of them. In the table there are 150,000 to 200,000 clones, under 85% of which are singletons. Input material: PBMCs. This TCR derives from a man over 45 in good health and CMV-seropositive. V gene TRBV25-1 combines with J gene TRBJ1-1; no clear D gene. The CDR3 reads CASRQSGLINTEAFF. The CDR3 DNA reads as TGTGCCAGCAGGCAGAGTGGACTGATAAACACTGAAGCTTTCTTT.